This T cell receptor (beta chain) was captured in a study of T cells in Graves' hyperthyroidism and ophthalmopathy. In this sample, this clonotype turned up many times. The CDR3 covers 12 residues. Trimming took 7 bases from V and 8 from J; bases not matched to a gene: 10. CDR1 and CDR2 (germline): SQVTM, ANQGSEA. Researchers took RNA transcripts and amplified the TCR beta CDR3 regions from them. Initially, a first-round RT-PCR of the TCR CDR3 employed the HTBI primer set. One entry per CDR3 protein results from TCRdb running MiXCR on the multiplex PCR reads. Among roughly 560,000 distinct CDR3 sequences listed, roughly 14% were seen once.

Sequencing used blood. This TCR was recovered from a woman in her 40s with Graves' ophthalmopathy. The chain uses TRBV29-1 and TRBJ1-1; TRBD1 matches 7 bases. The CDR3 DNA is TGCAGCGCAGGGACAGAAGTTAGCGAAGCTTTCTTT. Amino acids: CSAGTEVSEAFF. Filled out from reference TRBV29-1 and TRBJ1-1, the complete variable domain reads SAVISQKPSRDICQRGTSLTIQCQVDSQVTMMFWYRQQPGQSLTLIATANQGSEATYESGFVIDKFPISRPNLTFSTLTVSNMSPEDSSIYLCSAGTEVSEAFFGQGTRLTVV.